This T cell receptor beta chain was documented in a study of blood T cells in healthy people across ages. CDR1 MGHRA and CDR2 YSYEKL come from the germline V gene. The CDR3 extends over 15 amino acids. Deletions cut 5 bases from V and 1 base from J, with 13 bases between. A sample-barcoded 5' primer and a J-beta primer mix were used in a second PCR of roughly 7 to 11 cycles. TCRdb passed the 5' RACE reads through MiXCR, listing each CDR3 protein once. This table has approximately 1,700,000 distinct CDR3 sequences, roughly two fifths appearing once. The receptor's source is a human donor in good health. The gene calls are TRBV4-1 and TRBJ2-3; D is ambiguous. Sequencing was done on a sample of blood. CDR3 residues: CASSLSVVRTDTQYF. The CDR3 DNA is TGCGCCAGCAGCTTAAGTGTGGTCCGCACAGATACGCAGTATTTT.